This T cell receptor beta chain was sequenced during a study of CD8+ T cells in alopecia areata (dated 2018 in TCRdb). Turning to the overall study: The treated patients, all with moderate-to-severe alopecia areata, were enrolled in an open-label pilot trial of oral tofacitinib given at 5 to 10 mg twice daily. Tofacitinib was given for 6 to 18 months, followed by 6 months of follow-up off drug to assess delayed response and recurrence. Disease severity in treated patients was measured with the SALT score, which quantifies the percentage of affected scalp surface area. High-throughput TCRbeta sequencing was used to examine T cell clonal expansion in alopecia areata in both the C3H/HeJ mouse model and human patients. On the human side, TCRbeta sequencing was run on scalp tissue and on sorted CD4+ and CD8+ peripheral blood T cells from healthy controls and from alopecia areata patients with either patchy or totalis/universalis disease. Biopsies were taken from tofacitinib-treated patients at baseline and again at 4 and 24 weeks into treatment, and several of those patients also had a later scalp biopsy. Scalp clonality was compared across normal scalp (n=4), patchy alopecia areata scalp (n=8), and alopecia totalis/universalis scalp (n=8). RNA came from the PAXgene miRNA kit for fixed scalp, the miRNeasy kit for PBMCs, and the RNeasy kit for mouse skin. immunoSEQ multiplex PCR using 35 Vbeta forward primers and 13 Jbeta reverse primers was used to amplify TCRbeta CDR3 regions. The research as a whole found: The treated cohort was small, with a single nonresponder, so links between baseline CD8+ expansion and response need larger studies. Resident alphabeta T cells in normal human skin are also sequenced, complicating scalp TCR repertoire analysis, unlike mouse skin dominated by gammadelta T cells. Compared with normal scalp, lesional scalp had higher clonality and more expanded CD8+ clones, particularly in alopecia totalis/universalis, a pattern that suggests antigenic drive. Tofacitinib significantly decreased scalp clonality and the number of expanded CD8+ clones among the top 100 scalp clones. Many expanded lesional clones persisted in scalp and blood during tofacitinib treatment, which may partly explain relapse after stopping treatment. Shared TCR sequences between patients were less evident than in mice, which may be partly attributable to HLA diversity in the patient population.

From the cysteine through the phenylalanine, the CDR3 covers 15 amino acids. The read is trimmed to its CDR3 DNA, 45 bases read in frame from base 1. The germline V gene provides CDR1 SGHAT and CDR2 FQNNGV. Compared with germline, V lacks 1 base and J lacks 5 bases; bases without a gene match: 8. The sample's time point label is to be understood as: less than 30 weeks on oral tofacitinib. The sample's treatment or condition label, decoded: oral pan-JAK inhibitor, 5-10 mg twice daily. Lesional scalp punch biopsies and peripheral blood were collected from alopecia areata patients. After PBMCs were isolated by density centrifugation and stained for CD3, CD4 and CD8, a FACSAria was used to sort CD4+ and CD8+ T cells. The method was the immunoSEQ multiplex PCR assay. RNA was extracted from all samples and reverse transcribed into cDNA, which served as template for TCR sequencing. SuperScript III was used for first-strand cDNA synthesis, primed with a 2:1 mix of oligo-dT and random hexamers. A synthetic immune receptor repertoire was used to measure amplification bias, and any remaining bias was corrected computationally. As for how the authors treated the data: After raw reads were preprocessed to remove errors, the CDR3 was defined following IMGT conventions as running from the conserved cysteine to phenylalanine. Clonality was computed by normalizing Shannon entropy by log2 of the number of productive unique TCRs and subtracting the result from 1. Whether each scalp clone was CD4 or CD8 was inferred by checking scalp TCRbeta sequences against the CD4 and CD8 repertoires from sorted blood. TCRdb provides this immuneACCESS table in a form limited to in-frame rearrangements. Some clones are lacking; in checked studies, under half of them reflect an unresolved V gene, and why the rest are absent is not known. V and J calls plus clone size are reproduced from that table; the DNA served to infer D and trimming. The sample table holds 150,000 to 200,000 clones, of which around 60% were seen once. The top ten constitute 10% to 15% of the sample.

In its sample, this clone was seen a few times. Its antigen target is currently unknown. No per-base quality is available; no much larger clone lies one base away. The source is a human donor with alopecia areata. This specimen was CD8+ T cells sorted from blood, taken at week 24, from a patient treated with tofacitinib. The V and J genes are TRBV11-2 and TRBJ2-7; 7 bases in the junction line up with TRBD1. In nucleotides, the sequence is TGTGCCAGCAGCTTAGCGACAGGGCAGTCCCACGAGCAGTACTTC. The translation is CASSLATGQSHEQYF. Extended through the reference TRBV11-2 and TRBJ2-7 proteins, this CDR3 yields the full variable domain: EAGVAQSPRYKIIEKRQSVAFWCNPISGHATLYWYQQILGQGPKLLIQFQNNGVVDDSQLPKDRFSAERLKGVDSTLKIQPAKLEDSAVYLCASSLATGQSHEQYFGPGTRLTVT.